This T cell receptor beta chain was sequenced during a study of vaccination effects on CD4 cells after COVID-19. Sequencing used immunoSEQ multiplex PCR; TCRdb keeps in-frame clones, though not all of them. The sample carries 71,000 or so clones, over 65% recorded once. ViraFEST expansion of antigen-specific CD4+ T cells with viral peptide pools preceded sequencing. The culture ran for under eleven days, and then CD4+ T cells were isolated. None of the vaccinated had previously contracted SARS-CoV-2, and their nucleocapsid antibodies tested negative. Cultures used about 2 million PBMC per well, approximately 10 IU/ml IL-2 and 10 ug/ml peptides. On days 3 and 7, fresh IL-2 medium replaced half the medium. Note on this clone: The antigen is unknown.

The sample consisted of CD4+ T cells from PBMCs cultured with HCoV-OC43 spike peptides, taken before COVID-19 vaccination. As for subset: HCoV-OC43 spike overlapping peptide pool stimulation. The origin of this receptor is a human donor who received a COVID-19 vaccine.

The CDR3 loop is CASSQDSGDTIYF. CDR3 nucleotide sequence: TGTGCCAGCAGCCAAGACTCAGGGGACACCATATATTTT. V is TRBV7-9 and J is TRBJ1-3; maybe TRBD1 (6 bases). V gave up 5 bases and J gave up 8 bases, with 13 bases separating them. Germline CDR1 SEHNR, CDR2 FQNEAQ (reference sequence). The CDR3 has 13 amino acids. Drawing the rest from reference TRBV7-9 and TRBJ1-3, the complete variable domain is DTGVSQNPRHKITKRGQNVTFRCDPISEHNRLYWYRQTLGQGPEFLTYFQNEAQLEKSRLLSDRFSAERPKGSFSTLEIQRTEQGDSAMYLCASSQDSGDTIYFGEGSWLTVV.